The source of this T cell receptor beta chain is a study of T cell changes during pregnancy in multiple sclerosis. Germline CDR1 MNHEY, CDR2 SMNVEV (reference sequence). The V and J ends lost 5 bases and 3 bases, in that order; junction bases with no gene match: 13. This CDR3 contains 17 residues. The data were produced by immunoSEQ multiplex PCR, yet TCRdb's version contains in-frame clones alone and is incomplete. The sample includes tens of thousands of clones, around 93% of them seen just once. This TCR was sampled from a female donor with multiple sclerosis, enrolled in a pregnancy study. The input for sequencing was CD8+ T cells from peripheral blood mononuclear cells, taken in the second trimester of pregnancy. The rearrangement links TRBV27 to TRBJ2-3; 8 bases align to TRBD1. The CDR3 DNA sequence: TGTGCCAGCAGTATAACCCCGCAGGGGGCATCAACAGATACGCAGTATTTT. As protein: CASSITPQGASTDTQYF.